Presented here are 14 T cell receptor beta chains from one specimen sequenced in a study of vaccination effects on CD4 cells after COVID-19. Culturing for about ten days preceded CD4+ T cell isolation. Produced via immunoSEQ multiplex PCR; TCRdb's table is partial and in-frame only. Among under 50,000 clones listed, around 67% were seen once. Their antigens are not known. Sample: CD4+ T cells from PBMCs cultured without peptide, taken before COVID-19 vaccination. The receptors come from a human donor who received a COVID-19 vaccine.

This clone was seen only a few times. The chain uses TRBV7-2 and TRBJ1-1; D is uncertain. The CDR3 contains 12 residues. Germline assignment: CDR1 SGHTA and CDR2 FQGNSA. V lost 1 base to trimming and J lost 5 bases, with 5 bases between them. For the CDR3, the DNA is TGTGCCAGCAGCTTAGGCTTGACTGAAGCTTTCTTT. The encoded protein is CASSLGLTEAFF.

This sequence joins TRBV19 and TRBJ1-5; D uncertain. The germline gives CDR1 LNHDA, CDR2 SQIVND (reference sequence). The CDR3 loop spans 12 amino acids. V was trimmed by 5 bases and J by 8 bases, leaving 10 bases between them. The CDR3 loop reads CASSSGLEPQHF. CDR3 sequence (DNA): TGTGCCAGTAGTTCGGGTCTGGAGCCCCAGCATTTT.

The table lists this clone with a few counts. The V gene is TRBV2, the J gene TRBJ1-3, with D possibly being TRBD1 (5 bases). The CDR3 length is 17 residues. Looked up from germline, CDR1 is SNHLY and CDR2 is FYNNEI. The V end was cut by 6 bases, the J end by 0 bases, with 18 bases between. The CDR3: CASRRSTGDLSGNTIYF. The CDR3 nucleotides are TGTGCCAGCAGGAGGTCCACAGGAGACCTCTCTGGAAACACCATATATTTT. The full variable domain, with the rest looked up from reference TRBV2 and TRBJ1-3, is EPEVTQTPSHQVTQMGQEVILRCVPISNHLYFYWYRQILGQKVEFLVSFYNNEISEKSEIFDDQFSVERPDGSNFTLKIRSTKLEDSAMYFCASRRSTGDLSGNTIYFGEGSWLTVV.

The CDR3 spells CSVPGGGDSEAFF. CDR3 nucleotides: TGCAGCGTCCCCGGTGGGGGGGACTCTGAAGCTTTCTTT. This chain connects TRBV29-1 to TRBJ1-1, with D possibly being TRBD1 (5 bases). Trimming took off 6 bases at V and 6 bases at J, with 17 bases between the two ends. The germline CDR1 and CDR2 sequences are SQVTM and ANQGSEA. This CDR3 is 13 amino acids long.

The genes are TRBV3-1 (or the pseudogene TRBV3-2) and TRBJ1-1, with TRBD1 matching 8 bases. The CDR3 sequence is 13 residues long. J was trimmed by 7 bases and V by 4 bases; bases with no gene match: 5. CDR1 and CDR2 from the germline V gene are LGHDT and YNNKEL (reference sequence). The CDR3 loop reads CASSPGQGSEAFF. In nucleotides, the CDR3 is TGTGCCAGCAGCCCCGGACAGGGAAGTGAAGCTTTCTTT.

The J gene is TRBJ2-5, the V gene TRBV10-3; D not resolved. Between the trimmed V and J ends, which lost 3 bases and 5 bases, there was a span of 13 bases. This CDR3 has 14 residues. The germline gives CDR1 ENHRY, CDR2 SYGVKD. This CDR3 reads CAISDPNSKETQYF. CDR3 nucleotide sequence: TGTGCCATCAGTGACCCGAACTCCAAGGAGACCCAGTACTTC.

As regards this clone: The DNA is left out, because the CDR3 cannot be placed on it with certainty; the CDR3 is given as TCRdb lists it. This sequence joins TRBV6-2 or TRBV6-3 and TRBJ2-7; the table names TRBD2, a call not compared with the DNA. Per the germline V gene, CDR1 is MNHEY and CDR2 is SVGEGT. With termini counted, the CDR3 has 12 amino acids. CDR3 residues: CASSTSHYEQYF.

This chain links TRBV13 with TRBJ1-2, with D uncertain. Trimming left V 1 base short and J 4 bases short, with 13 bases between. The CDR3 spans 15 residues. The germline CDR1 and CDR2 sequences are PRHDT and FYEKMQ (reference sequence). CDR3 protein: CASSLEGRVTYGYTF. In DNA form, the CDR3 reads TGTGCCAGCAGCTTAGAAGGGAGGGTTACCTATGGCTACACCTTC.

This clone was observed a handful of times. V gene TRBV11-1 combines with J gene TRBJ2-7; TRBD1 is a possible D gene (6 bases). Trimming stripped 5 bases from V and 1 base from J, with 12 bases between. In germline, CDR1 is SGHAT, CDR2 FQDESV (reference sequence). The CDR3 has 14 amino acids. CDR3 DNA: TGTGCCAGCAGCCACCGCAGGGGATCCTACGAGCAGTACTTC. This gives the protein CASSHRRGSYEQYF.

This clone turned up a few times. The J gene is TRBJ2-4, the V gene TRBV28; 10 bases align to TRBD1. Germline V lookup: CDR1 MDHEN, CDR2 SYDVKM. This CDR3 contains 16 residues. V gave up 6 bases and J gave up 1 base; unmatched junction bases: 6. The CDR3 spells CASRPGTGVAKNIQYF. The CDR3 DNA reads as TGTGCCAGCAGGCCAGGGACAGGGGTGGCCAAAAACATTCAGTACTTC.

The rearrangement joins TRBV7-2 to TRBJ1-3; 7 bases align to TRBD1. The germline V gene encodes CDR1 SGHTA and CDR2 FQGNSA. This CDR3 contains 13 residues. J was trimmed by 16 bases and V by 5 bases; bases with no gene match: 14. The CDR3 DNA sequence: TGTGCCAGCAGCCTTAAGCCTGAGACAGGGACTTATTTT. Its translation: CASSLKPETGTYF.

The chain couples TRBV28 to TRBJ2-3; D uncertain. Germline CDR1 MDHEN, CDR2 SYDVKM. Trimming left V 6 bases short and J 2 bases short, with 9 bases between. The CDR3 covers 13 residues. DNA for the CDR3: TGTGCCAGCAGGGCTGGTTCCACAGATACGCAGTATTTT. This gives the protein CASRAGSTDTQYF.

This chain connects TRBV5-6 to TRBJ2-5, with D hard to call. With 4 bases removed from V and 6 bases from J, the gap between germline ends came to 13 bases. CDR3 length: 13 residues. Germline V gene sequence: CDR1 SGHDT, CDR2 YYEEEE. The CDR3 loop reads CASSEPYTQTQYF. CDR3 in DNA: TGTGCCAGCAGCGAACCATATACACAGACCCAGTACTTC.

The gene calls are TRBV28 and TRBJ1-4; TRBD1 might be the D (5 bases). CDR1 is MDHEN and CDR2 is SYDVKM in the germline V gene. The V end was cut by 1 base, the J end by 6 bases, with 12 bases between. The length of the CDR3 is 15 residues. The CDR3 bases are TGTGCCAGCAGTTTATCTCTGGGGCACTATGAAAAACTGTTTTTT. Amino acid sequence: CASSLSLGHYEKLFF.